What follows is one T cell receptor beta chain and its context. The data stem from a study of cytomegalovirus exposure and HLA in healthy donors. The CDR3 extends over 15 amino acids. Germline V gene sequence: CDR1 MDHEN, CDR2 SYDVKM. V was clipped by 6 bases and J by 2 bases, with 16 bases between them. Primers: 60 Vbeta forward and 13 Jbeta reverse. Assay: immunoSEQ multiplex PCR; the TCRdb copy retains only in-frame clones and omits some. Recorded for this sample: 150,000 to 200,000 clones. This sequence joins TRBV28 and TRBJ1-2, with D unresolved. This receptor was taken from a boy between 10 and 17 years old in good health and CMV-seronegative. The specimen was PBMCs. The CDR3 sequence: CASSDNAGFNYGYTF. The CDR3 nucleotides read TGTGCCAGCAGCGATAATGCGGGATTCAACTATGGCTACACCTTC.